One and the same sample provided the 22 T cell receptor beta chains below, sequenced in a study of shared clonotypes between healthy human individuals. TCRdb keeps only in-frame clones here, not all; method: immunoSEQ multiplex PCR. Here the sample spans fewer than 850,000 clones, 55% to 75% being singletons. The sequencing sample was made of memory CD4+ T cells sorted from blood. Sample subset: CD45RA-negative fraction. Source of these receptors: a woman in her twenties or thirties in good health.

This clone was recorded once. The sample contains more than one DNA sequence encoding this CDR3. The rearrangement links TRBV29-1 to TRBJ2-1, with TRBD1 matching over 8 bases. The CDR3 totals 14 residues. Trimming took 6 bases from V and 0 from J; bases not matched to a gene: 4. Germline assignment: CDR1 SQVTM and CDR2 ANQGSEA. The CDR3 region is CSVDDRGSYNEQFF. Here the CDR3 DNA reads TGCAGCGTCGATGACAGGGGCTCCTACAATGAGCAGTTCTTC.

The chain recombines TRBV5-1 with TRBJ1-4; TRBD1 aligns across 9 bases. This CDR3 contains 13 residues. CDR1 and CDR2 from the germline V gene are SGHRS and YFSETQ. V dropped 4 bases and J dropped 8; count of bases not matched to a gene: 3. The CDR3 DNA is TGCGCCAGCAGCCCAGGACAGGGGGAAAAACTGTTTTTT. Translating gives CASSPGQGEKLFF.

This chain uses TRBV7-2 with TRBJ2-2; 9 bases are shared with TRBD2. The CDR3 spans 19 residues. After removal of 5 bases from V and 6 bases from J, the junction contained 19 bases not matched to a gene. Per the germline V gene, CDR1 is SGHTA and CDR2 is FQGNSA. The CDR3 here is CASSPKGSGRVNTAGELFF. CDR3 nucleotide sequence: TGTGCCAGCAGCCCCAAAGGTAGCGGGAGAGTTAACACTGCCGGGGAGCTGTTTTTT.

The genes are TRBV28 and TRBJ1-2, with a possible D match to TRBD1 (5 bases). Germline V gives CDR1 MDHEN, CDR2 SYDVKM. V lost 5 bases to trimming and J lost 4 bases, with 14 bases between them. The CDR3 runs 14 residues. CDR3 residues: CASSLRGDSYGYTF. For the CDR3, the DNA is TGTGCCAGCAGTCTCAGAGGGGATTCCTATGGCTACACCTTC.

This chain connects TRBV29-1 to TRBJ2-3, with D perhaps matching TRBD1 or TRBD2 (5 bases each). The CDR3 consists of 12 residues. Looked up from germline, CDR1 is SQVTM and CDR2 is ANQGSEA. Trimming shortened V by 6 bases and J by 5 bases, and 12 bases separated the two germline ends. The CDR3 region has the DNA TGCAGCGTCGGGGACGGTGGAGATACGCAGTATTTT. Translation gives CSVGDGGDTQYF.

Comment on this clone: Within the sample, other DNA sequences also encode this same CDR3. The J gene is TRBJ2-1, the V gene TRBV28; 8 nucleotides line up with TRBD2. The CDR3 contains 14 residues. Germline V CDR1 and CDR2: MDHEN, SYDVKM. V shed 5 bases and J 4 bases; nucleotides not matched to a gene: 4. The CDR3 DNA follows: TGTGCCAGCAGTCTTCGGGGGGGGTACAATGAGCAGTTCTTC. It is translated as CASSLRGGYNEQFF.

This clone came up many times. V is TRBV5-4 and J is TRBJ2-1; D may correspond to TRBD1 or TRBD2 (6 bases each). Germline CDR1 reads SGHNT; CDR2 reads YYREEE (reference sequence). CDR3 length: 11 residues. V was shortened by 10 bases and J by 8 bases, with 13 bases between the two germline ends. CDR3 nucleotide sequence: TGTGCCGGATCCGGGGGCTATGAGCAGTTCTTC. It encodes CAGSGGYEQFF.

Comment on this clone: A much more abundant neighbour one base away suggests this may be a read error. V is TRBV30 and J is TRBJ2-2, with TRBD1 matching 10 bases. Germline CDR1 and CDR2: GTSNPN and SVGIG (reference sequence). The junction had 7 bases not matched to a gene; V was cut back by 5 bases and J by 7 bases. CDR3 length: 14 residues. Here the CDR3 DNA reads TGTGCCTGGCAGGACAGGGGGAAGGGCGGGGAGCTGTTTTTT. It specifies CAWQDRGKGGELFF.

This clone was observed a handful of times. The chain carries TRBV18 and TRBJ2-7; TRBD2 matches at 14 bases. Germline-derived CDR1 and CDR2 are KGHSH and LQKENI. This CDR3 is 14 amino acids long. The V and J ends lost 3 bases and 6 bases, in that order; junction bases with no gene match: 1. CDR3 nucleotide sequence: TGTGCCAGCTCACCCGGACTAGCGGGAGGCGAGCAGTACTTC. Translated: CASSPGLAGGEQYF.

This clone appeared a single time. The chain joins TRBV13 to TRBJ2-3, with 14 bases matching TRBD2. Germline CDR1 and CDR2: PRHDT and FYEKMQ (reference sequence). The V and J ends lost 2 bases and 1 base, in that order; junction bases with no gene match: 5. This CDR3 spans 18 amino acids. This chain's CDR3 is CASSLSPGLAGGTDTQYF. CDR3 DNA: TGTGCCAGCAGCTTATCTCCGGGACTAGCGGGGGGCACAGATACGCAGTATTTT.

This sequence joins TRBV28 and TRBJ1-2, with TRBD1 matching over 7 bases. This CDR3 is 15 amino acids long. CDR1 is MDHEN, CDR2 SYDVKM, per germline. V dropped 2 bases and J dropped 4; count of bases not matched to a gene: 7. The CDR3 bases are TGTGCCAGCAGTTTAAATCAGGGGGGCCTCTATGGCTACACCTTC. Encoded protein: CASSLNQGGLYGYTF.

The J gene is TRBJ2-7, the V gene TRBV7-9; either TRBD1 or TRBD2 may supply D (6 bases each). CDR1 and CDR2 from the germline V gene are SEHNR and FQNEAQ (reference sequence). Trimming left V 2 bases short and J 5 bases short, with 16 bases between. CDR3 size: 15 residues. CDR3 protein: CASSLRQGGMDEQYF. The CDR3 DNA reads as TGTGCCAGCAGCTTACGGCAAGGGGGGATGGACGAGCAGTACTTC. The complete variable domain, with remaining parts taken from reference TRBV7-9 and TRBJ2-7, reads DTGVSQNPRHKITKRGQNVTFRCDPISEHNRLYWYRQTLGQGPEFLTYFQNEAQLEKSRLLSDRFSAERPKGSFSTLEIQRTEQGDSAMYLCASSLRQGGMDEQYFGPGTRLTVT.

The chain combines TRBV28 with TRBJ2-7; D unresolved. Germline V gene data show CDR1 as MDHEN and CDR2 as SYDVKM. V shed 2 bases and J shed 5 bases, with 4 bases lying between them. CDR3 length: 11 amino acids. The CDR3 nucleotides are TGTGCCAGCAGTTTAAACAACGAGCAGTACTTC. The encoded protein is CASSLNNEQYF.

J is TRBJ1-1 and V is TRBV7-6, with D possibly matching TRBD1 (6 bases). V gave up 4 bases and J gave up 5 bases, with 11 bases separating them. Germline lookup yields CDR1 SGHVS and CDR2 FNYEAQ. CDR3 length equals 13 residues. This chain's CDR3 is CASSSTGETEAFF. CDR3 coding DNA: TGTGCCAGCAGCTCGACAGGAGAGACTGAAGCTTTCTTT.

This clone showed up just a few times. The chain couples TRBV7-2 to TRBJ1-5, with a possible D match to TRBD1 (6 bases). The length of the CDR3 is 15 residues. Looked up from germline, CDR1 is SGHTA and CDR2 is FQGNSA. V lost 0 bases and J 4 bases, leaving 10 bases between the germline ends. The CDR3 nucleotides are TGTGCCAGCAGCTTAGCTGGAGGGACAAATCAGCCCCAGCATTTT. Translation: CASSLAGGTNQPQHF.

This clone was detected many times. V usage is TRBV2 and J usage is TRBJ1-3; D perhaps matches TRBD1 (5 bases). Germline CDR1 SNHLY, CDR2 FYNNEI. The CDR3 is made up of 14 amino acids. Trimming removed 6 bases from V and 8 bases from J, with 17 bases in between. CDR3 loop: CASSAGFGADTIYF. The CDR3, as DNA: TGTGCCAGCAGCGCAGGGTTTGGTGCTGACACCATATATTTT.

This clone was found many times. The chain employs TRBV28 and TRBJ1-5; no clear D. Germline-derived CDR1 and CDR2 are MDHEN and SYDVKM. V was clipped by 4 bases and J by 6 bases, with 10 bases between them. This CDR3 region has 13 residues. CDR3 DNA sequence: TGTGCCAGCAGTTCTACCCGCGTTCAGCCCCAGCATTTT. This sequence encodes CASSSTRVQPQHF.

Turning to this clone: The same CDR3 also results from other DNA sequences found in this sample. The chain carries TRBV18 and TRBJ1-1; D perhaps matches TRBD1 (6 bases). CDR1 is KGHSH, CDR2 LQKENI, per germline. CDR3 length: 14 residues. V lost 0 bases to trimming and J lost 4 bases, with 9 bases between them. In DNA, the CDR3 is TGTGCCAGCTCACCACCGGGGGGCCGCACTGAAGCTTTCTTT. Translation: CASSPPGGRTEAFF.

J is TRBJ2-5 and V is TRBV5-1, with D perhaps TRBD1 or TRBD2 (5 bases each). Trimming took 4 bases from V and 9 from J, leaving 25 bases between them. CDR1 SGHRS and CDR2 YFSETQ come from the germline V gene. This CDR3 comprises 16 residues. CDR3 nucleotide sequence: TGCGCCAGCAGCCCACCCGGGACCAATCGAATAGGGGCCCAGTACTTC. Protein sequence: CASSPPGTNRIGAQYF.

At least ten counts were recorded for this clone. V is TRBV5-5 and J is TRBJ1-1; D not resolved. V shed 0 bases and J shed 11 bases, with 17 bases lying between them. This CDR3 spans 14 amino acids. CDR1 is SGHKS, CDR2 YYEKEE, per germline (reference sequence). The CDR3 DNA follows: TGTGCCAGCAGCTTGGCTCCAGGTGCTCCCGGGGCTTTCTTT. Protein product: CASSLAPGAPGAFF.

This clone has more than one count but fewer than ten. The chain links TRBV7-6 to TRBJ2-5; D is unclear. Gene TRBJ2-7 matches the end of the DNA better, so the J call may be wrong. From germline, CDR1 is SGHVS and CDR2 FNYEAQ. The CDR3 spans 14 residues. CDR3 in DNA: TGTGCCAGCAGCTTAGCGAACGGCCCCTACGAGCAGTACTTC. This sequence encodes CASSLANGPYEQYF.

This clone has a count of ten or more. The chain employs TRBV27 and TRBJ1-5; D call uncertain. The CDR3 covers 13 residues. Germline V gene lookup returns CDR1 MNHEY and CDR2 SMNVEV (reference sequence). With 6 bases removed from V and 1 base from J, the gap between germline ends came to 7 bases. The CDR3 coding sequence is TGTGCCAGCAGCCCTAAGAGCAATCAGCCCCAGCATTTT. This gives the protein CASSPKSNQPQHF.